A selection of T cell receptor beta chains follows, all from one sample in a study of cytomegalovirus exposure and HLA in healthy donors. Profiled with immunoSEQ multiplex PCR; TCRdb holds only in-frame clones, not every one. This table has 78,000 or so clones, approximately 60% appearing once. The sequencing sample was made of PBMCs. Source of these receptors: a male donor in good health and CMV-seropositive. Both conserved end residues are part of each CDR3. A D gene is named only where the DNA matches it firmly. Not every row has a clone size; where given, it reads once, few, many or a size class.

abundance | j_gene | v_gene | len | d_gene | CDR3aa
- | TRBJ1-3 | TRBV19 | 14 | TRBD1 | CASRRQGPGNTIYF
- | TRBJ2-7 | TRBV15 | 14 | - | CATSHGGQTSEQYF
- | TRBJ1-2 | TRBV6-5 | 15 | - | CASSRSSYLDYGYTF
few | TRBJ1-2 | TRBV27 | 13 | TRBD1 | CATGQGGNYGYTF
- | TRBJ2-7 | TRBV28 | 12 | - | CANPRFAYEQYF
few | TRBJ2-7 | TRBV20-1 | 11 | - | CSARDPYEQYF
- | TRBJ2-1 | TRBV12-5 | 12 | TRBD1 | CASGRTGFEQFF
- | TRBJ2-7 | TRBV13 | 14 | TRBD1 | CASSSSGQVDEQYF
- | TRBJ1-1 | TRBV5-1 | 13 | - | CASSLSGGVEAFF
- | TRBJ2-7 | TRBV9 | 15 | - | CASSVGQASSYEQYF
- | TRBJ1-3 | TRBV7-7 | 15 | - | CASSPTYASGNTIYF
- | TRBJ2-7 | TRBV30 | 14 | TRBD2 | CACRGLAGLYEQYF
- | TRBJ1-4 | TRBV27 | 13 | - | CASSFSGNEKLFF
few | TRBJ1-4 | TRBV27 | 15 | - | CASSLDSATNEKLFF
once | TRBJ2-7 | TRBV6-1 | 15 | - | CASSVTGQGLYEQYF
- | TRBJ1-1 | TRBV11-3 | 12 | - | CASSDGQTEAFF
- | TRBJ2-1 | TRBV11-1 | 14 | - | CASSSYLGGLEQFF
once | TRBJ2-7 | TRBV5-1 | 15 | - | CASSLESGSSYEQYF
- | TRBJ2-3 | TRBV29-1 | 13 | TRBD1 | CSVKQGFADTQYF
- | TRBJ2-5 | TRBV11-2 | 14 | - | CASSLSDYQESQYF